The text below deals with one T cell receptor beta chain. Its recognized antigen is unknown. The input lacks base qualities; no much larger clone sits a single base away. Systemically healthy Caucasian individuals from Russia, 35 to 40 in total and aged about 6 to 100 years, were included as donors. Approximately 9.3 milliliters of peripheral blood were drawn from each donor into EDTA-treated Vacutainer tubes. Ficoll-Paque density-gradient centrifugation was used to isolate PBMCs, with at least 7 million obtained per sample. Trizol reagent was used to extract total RNA from the PBMCs, yielding at least 5.5 micrograms per sample. For every donor, flow cytometry on a PBMC aliquot measured the percentage of naive CD45RAhigh/CD27high T cells. The sample is drawn from a study of blood T cells in healthy people across ages (dated by TCRdb to between 2014 and 2017). Regarding the complete study: In model experiments, template switching captured roughly one uniquely barcoded TCR beta cDNA molecule for every two T cells. Age-related changes in TCR beta repertoire diversity were measured in the study by deep sequencing normalized with unique cDNA molecular identifiers. The donors were divided into four age groups: young (average approximately 17 years), middle-aged (approximately 39), aged (approximately 62) and long-lived (about 90). To avoid experimental bias, donors of different ages were spread randomly across the sequencing lanes. Two additional independent replicas of 1 million unique cDNA reads from the same blood draw were analyzed for two donors (one aged 18 to 30 and one aged 80 or older).

Library method: 5' RACE. A second roughly 7 to 11 cycle PCR used a sample-barcoded 5' primer and a J-beta primer mix. A unique molecular identifier was introduced onto each TCR beta cDNA molecule by a template-switch 5' adaptor carrying 12 random nucleotides. Each sample yielded at least 2.5 million CDR3-containing paired-end reads. All of the RNA was converted into first-strand cDNA using the Mint cDNA synthesis kit, with a TRBC-specific oligonucleotide serving as the primer. After uracil-DNA glycosylase treatment, a first 18-cycle PCR used universal primers M1SS and BC2_uni_R on all cDNA. Concerning the study's data processing: For normalization, 1 million high-quality reads, each with a distinct molecular identifier, were randomly selected from each sample. Reads sharing molecular identifiers were discarded rather than binned into consensus sequences. MiTCR, with a Q25 quality threshold and the strictest error-elimination algorithm, was used for CDR3 identification, clonotype clustering and error correction. A nonparametric unseen species model using Euler transformation provided a lower-bound estimate of total TCR beta diversity. TCRdb took the public reads, trimmed them with fastp at Q25, ran MiXCR for clone calling and kept in-frame beta chains. Under each unique CDR3 protein, matching rows form one entry showing the most common genes and DNA. For this entry, the V and J calls and clone size follow TCRdb and not the study's own pipeline. The sample data list approximately 1,700,000 distinct CDR3 sequences, and about two fifths of these were observed just once. Jointly, the top ten make up approximately 22% of the sample.

The germline V gene provides CDR1 SGHTA and CDR2 FQGNSA. V lost 3 bases and J lost 14 bases; the stretch between them is 14 bases long. The CDR3 starts with the cysteine, ends with the phenylalanine, and has 13 residues. Of the read, only the CDR3 DNA is kept; its 39 bases are in frame from base 1. General findings and caveats noted by the study authors: The CMV infection status of donors was not known, potentially confounding age-related changes in expanded clonotypes. Conclusive comparison of naive and antigen-experienced compartments was prevented by the profiling of bulk unsorted PBMCs. Total diversity estimates from one million sequenced T cells were considered lower bounds and underestimates. Compared with the aged group, more naive CD4+ T cells, fewer expanded clones and increased TCR diversity were shown by the long-lived group, suggesting age selection. A strong correlation was found between observed TCR beta diversity and the percentage of naive T cells measured by flow cytometry. As age increased, observed TCR beta diversity per million T cells dropped in a roughly linear way, and a significant reduction was already evident by age around 41.

The sample comprised blood. This receptor was obtained from a human donor in good health. Rearrangement joined TRBV7-2 to TRBJ1-6, with the D gene uncertain. The CDR3 region: CASSFEATMALHF. The nucleotides read TGTGCCAGCAGCTTTGAAGCCACAATGGCCCTCCACTTT.